A selection of T cell receptor beta chains follows, all from one sample in a study of blood T cell repertoires in COVID-19. Using immunoSEQ multiplex PCR, the repertoire was profiled, and TCRdb retains in-frame clones only, with some absent. The data show about 130,000 clones, around nine tenths seen once. The specimen sequenced was peripheral blood. These receptors all stem from a man aged 55 to 70 with active or convalescent COVID-19. Each CDR3 is given with its conserved first and last residue. D genes are given only for firm matches. Where a row states a size, it is once, few, many or the class of an expanded clone; other rows omit it.

j_call clone_size d_call v_call cdr3_aa cdr3_nt
TRBJ2-1 NA NA TRBV4-2 CASSQDLRQGIPAGSNEQFF TGTGCCAGCAGCCAAGATCTGAGACAGGGCATTCCGGCGGGGAGCAATGAGCAGTTCTTC
TRBJ2-3 NA TRBD2 TRBV24-1 CATSDSARGDYTDTQYF TGTGCCACCAGTGATTCTGCCCGGGGGGACTACACAGATACGCAGTATTTT
TRBJ1-5 NA TRBD1 TRBV19 CASTSRGGHNQPQHF TGTGCCAGTACCTCCCGAGGGGGCCACAATCAGCCCCAGCATTTT
TRBJ2-5 NA TRBD1 TRBV7-8 CASSRGREETQYF TGTGCCAGTAGCAGGGGGCGCGAGGAGACCCAGTACTTC
TRBJ1-2 NA TRBD1 TRBV28 CASSLSGGTGYTF TGTGCCAGCAGTTTGTCAGGGGGCACTGGCTACACCTTC
TRBJ1-2 NA TRBD1 TRBV7-2 CASSPTGHGYTF TGTGCCAGCAGCCCGACAGGGCATGGCTACACCTTC
TRBJ2-7 NA TRBD1 TRBV6-5 CASSRTGTGSYEQYF TGTGCCAGCAGTAGGACCGGGACAGGTTCCTACGAGCAGTACTTC
TRBJ1-6 once NA TRBV11-2 CASSLEGANSPLHF TGTGCCAGCAGCTTAGAGGGAGCAAATTCACCCCTCCACTTT
TRBJ1-1 NA NA TRBV18 CASSFQDKNTEAFF TGTGCCAGCTCATTCCAGGATAAGAACACTGAAGCTTTCTTT
TRBJ2-1 NA TRBD1 TRBV5-1 CASTSDRAGVWQFF TGCGCCAGCACCTCTGACAGGGCTGGGGTCTGGCAGTTCTTC
TRBJ1-1 NA NA TRBV7-2 CASSPGGAGNTEAFF TGTGCCAGCAGCCCCGGGGGGGCAGGAAACACTGAAGCTTTCTTT
TRBJ2-7 NA TRBD2 TRBV25-1 CASSVSGSKYEQYF TGTGCCAGCAGTGTTAGCGGGAGTAAGTACGAGCAGTACTTC
TRBJ2-7 once TRBD2 TRBV18 CASSLGGEQYF TGTGCCAGCTCACTGGGGGGGGAGCAGTACTTC
TRBJ1-2 NA TRBD1 TRBV7-2 CASSLDQGAYGYTF TGTGCCAGCAGCTTAGATCAGGGGGCCTATGGCTACACCTTC